A single sample is the source of the 14 T cell receptor beta chains below, sequenced in a study of T-cell memory formation after mild COVID-19. Each CDR3 protein is one row after TCRdb ran MiXCR on the 5' RACE reads. The table has about 180,000 distinct CDR3 sequences, approximately 17% seen once. The source material was PBMCs or a T cell subset sorted from them (not recorded which). Receptors were obtained from a man younger than 35 who had mild COVID-19 (a few samples of this study predate the infection). Cell type and time point are not known.

The rearrangement links TRBV6-5 to TRBJ2-3; no clear D gene. The CDR3 runs to 13 residues. V shed 7 bases and J shed 1 base, with 9 bases lying between them. CDR1 and CDR2 (germline): MNHEY, SVGAGI. CDR3 amino acids: CASIGWGTDTQYF. The CDR3, as DNA: TGTGCCAGCATCGGGTGGGGCACAGATACGCAGTATTTT.

The chain uses TRBV20-1 and TRBJ1-1; D gene unclear. The CDR3 runs to 13 residues. The ends were cut back, 0 bases at V and 4 bases at J, with 9 bases in the middle. The germline gives CDR1 DFQATT, CDR2 SNEGSKA (reference sequence). In nucleotides, the CDR3 is TGCAGTGCTAGAGATATGAGGGTCACTGAAGCTTTCTTT. Residues: CSARDMRVTEAFF.

Many counts were recorded for this clonotype. The chain is built from TRBV5-1 and TRBJ2-5; 9 positions match TRBD1. This CDR3 comprises 14 residues. The germline CDR1 and CDR2 sequences are SGHRS and YFSETQ. V shed 6 bases, J shed 1 base, and the junction held 4 bases outside the gene matches. The CDR3 loop reads CASTGQGFQETQYF. CDR3 nucleotides: TGCGCCAGCACCGGACAGGGGTTCCAAGAGACCCAGTACTTC.

The rearrangement joins TRBV20-1 to TRBJ2-2, with a weak D call TRBD1 (5 bases). This CDR3 comprises 17 residues. Germline V gene data show CDR1 as DFQATT and CDR2 as SNEGSKA (reference sequence). The V and J ends lost 0 bases and 3 bases respectively, with 17 bases between them. CDR3 amino acids: CSARDLFSGSYTGELFF. In nucleotides, the CDR3 is TGCAGTGCTAGAGATTTGTTTTCAGGGTCGTACACCGGGGAGCTGTTTTTT.

The chain couples TRBV21-1 to TRBJ1-2; TRBD1 is taken as the D call from the table, unchecked against the DNA. TRBV21-1 is assigned pseudogene status. The CDR3 runs 14 residues. CDR3 sequence: CASNSGQPPYGYTF. The CDR3 region has the DNA TGTGCCAGCAATTCGGGGCAGCCACCCTATGGCTACACCTTC.

The sample holds a few counts of this clonotype. The chain recombines TRBV2 with TRBJ1-1; D possibly corresponds to TRBD1 (6 bases). There are 13 residues in the CDR3. The V and J ends lost 8 bases and 4 bases respectively, with 14 bases between them. The V gene's germline CDR1 is SNHLY and CDR2 FYNNEI. The CDR3 DNA follows: TGTGCCAGCGGAGAGGGGGTCGGCACTGAAGCTTTCTTT. Translated: CASGEGVGTEAFF.

The chain combines TRBV2 with TRBJ1-5; D uncertain. The CDR3 sequence is 16 residues long. Germline CDR1 reads SNHLY; CDR2 reads FYNNEI. V lost 1 base and J 5 bases, leaving 15 bases between the germline ends. In nucleotides, the CDR3 is TGTGCCAGCAGTGAAGGCGGCACGGCCCGTTATCAGCCCCAGCATTTT. Translation: CASSEGGTARYQPQHF.

This clonotype was found a few times. The gene calls are TRBV9 and TRBJ2-5, with a possible D match to TRBD2 (5 bases). This CDR3 region has 14 residues. Germline CDR1 reads SGDLS; CDR2 reads YYNGEE. V was cut by 0 bases and J by 2 bases, with 8 bases left in between. CDR3 nucleotide sequence: TGTGCCAGCAGCGTAGAAGGGAGTCAAGAGACCCAGTACTTC. Translated, it gives CASSVEGSQETQYF.

This clonotype was seen only a few times. The V call is TRBV7-2, the J call TRBJ1-2; 7 bases map to TRBD1. CDR1 is SGHTA, CDR2 FQGNSA, per germline. V shed 6 bases and J 3 bases; nucleotides not matched to a gene: 7. The length of the CDR3 is 14 residues. The CDR3 DNA follows: TGTGCCAGCAGACCGGGACAGTCTTACTATGGCTACACCTTC. It is translated as CASRPGQSYYGYTF.

CDR3: CASSLRTLPYEQYF. DNA for the CDR3: TGTGCCAGCAGTCTAAGGACCCTGCCCTACGAGCAGTACTTC. This chain links TRBV12-3 or TRBV12-4 with TRBJ2-7; D is ambiguous. Trimming cost V 5 bases and J 2 bases, with 13 bases left between them. The CDR3 covers 14 residues.

The CDR3 reads CASPPDTQYF. In DNA, the CDR3 is TGTGCCAGCCCCCCAGATACGCAGTATTTT. This chain links TRBV7-3 with TRBJ2-3; D is uncertain. From germline, CDR1 is SGHTA and CDR2 FQGTGA. Deletions cut 8 bases from V and 4 bases from J, with 4 bases between. The CDR3 runs 10 residues.

This clonotype was seen only a few times. The chain combines TRBV20-1 with TRBJ1-5, with a weak D call TRBD1 (5 bases). The CDR3 has 13 amino acids. In germline, CDR1 is DFQATT, CDR2 SNEGSKA (reference sequence). Trimming removed 5 bases from V and 4 bases from J, with 12 bases in between. CDR3 nucleotide sequence: TGCAGTGCTTGGACACTCCCGAATCAGCCCCAGCATTTT. This gives the protein CSAWTLPNQPQHF.

This clonotype was detected a few times. V usage is TRBV5-1 and J usage is TRBJ2-5; D is ambiguous. The CDR3 has 14 amino acids. CDR1 and CDR2 from the germline V gene are SGHRS and YFSETQ. V was cut by 1 base and J by 5 bases, with 12 bases left in between. In nucleotides, the CDR3 is TGCGCCAGCAGCTTGTTGTCTCTGGGGGAGACCCAGTACTTC. The encoded protein is CASSLLSLGETQYF.

This clonotype was picked up many times. The chain employs TRBV5-1 and TRBJ1-2, with D perhaps TRBD1 (5 bases). Trimming pared 1 base from V and 14 bases from J, leaving 15 bases between. Germline V gene sequence: CDR1 SGHRS, CDR2 YFSETQ. This CDR3 spans 12 amino acids. Here the CDR3 reads CASSLMDTVATF. CDR3 bases: TGCGCCAGCAGCTTGATGGACACAGTCGCGACCTTC.